Listed here are 25 T cell receptor beta chains from one sample, sequenced in a study of shared clonotypes between healthy human individuals. Libraries were prepared by immunoSEQ multiplex PCR; TCRdb keeps only in-frame clonotypes and omits some of them. This sample has around 100,000 clones, with approximately 70% found just once. The sample consisted of memory CD8+ T cells sorted from blood. The subset: CD45RO+ cells pooled with CCR7-negative TemRA cells. All receptors come from a woman younger than 45 in good health.

This rearrangement joins TRBV27 to TRBJ1-2, with D possibly TRBD1 on 5 matching bases. Trimming removed 5 bases from V and 2 bases from J, with 18 bases in between. This CDR3 contains 16 residues. CDR1 is MNHEY, CDR2 SMNVEV, per germline (reference sequence). The CDR3 spells CASSPYDSAHNYGYTF. Here the CDR3 DNA reads TGTGCCAGCAGTCCGTACGACAGCGCTCACAACTATGGCTACACCTTC.

The chain combines TRBV11-2 with TRBJ2-3; D might be TRBD2 (6 bases). The CDR3 is made up of 14 amino acids. Germline-derived CDR1 and CDR2 are SGHAT and FQNNGV. Trimming took 5 bases from V and 3 from J, leaving 12 bases between them. The CDR3 sequence: CASSPNSGTDTQYF. The CDR3 DNA reads as TGTGCCAGCAGCCCCAATAGCGGAACAGATACGCAGTATTTT. Using reference TRBV11-2 and TRBJ2-3 for the parts outside the CDR3, the full variable domain is EAGVAQSPRYKIIEKRQSVAFWCNPISGHATLYWYQQILGQGPKLLIQFQNNGVVDDSQLPKDRFSAERLKGVDSTLKIQPAKLEDSAVYLCASSPNSGTDTQYFGPGTRLTVL.

J is TRBJ2-7 and V is TRBV28; TRBD2 matches at 10 bases. The germline V gene has CDR1 MDHEN and CDR2 SYDVKM. CDR3 length: 19 residues. V lost 3 bases, J lost 0 bases, and 14 bases stayed unmatched. The CDR3 loop reads CASSFLLASGSLPSYEQYF. CDR3 coding DNA: TGTGCCAGCAGTTTTCTCCTGGCTAGCGGGAGTCTGCCCTCCTACGAGCAGTACTTC.

V is TRBV2 and J is TRBJ2-7; D gene ambiguous. The CDR3 is 14 amino acids. Trimming removed 6 bases from V and 0 bases from J, with 12 bases in between. In germline, CDR1 is SNHLY, CDR2 FYNNEI. The CDR3, as DNA: TGTGCCAGCAGGGGTTGGCTATACTCCTACGAGCAGTACTTC. Protein: CASRGWLYSYEQYF.

The chain links TRBV6-4 to TRBJ2-3; D gene ambiguous. V lost 0 bases, J lost 3 bases, and 10 bases lay in between. Germline CDR1 MRHNA, CDR2 SNTAGT. The CDR3 covers 15 residues. The chain's CDR3 is CASSDSSSLTDTQYF. Here the CDR3 DNA reads TGTGCCAGCAGTGACTCGAGTAGCCTTACAGATACGCAGTATTTT.

The gene calls are TRBV28 and TRBJ2-6; possibly TRBD1 for D (5 bases). V lost 5 bases to trimming and J lost 4 bases, with 12 bases between them. Germline CDR1 MDHEN, CDR2 SYDVKM. CDR3 size: 15 residues. In nucleotides, the CDR3 is TGTGCCAGCAGTCTCAGGGAATCCGGGGCCAACGTCCTGACTTTC. This sequence encodes CASSLRESGANVLTF.

The chain uses TRBV10-3 and TRBJ2-7; TRBD1 matches at 8 bases. Germline CDR1 ENHRY, CDR2 SYGVKD. The trim removed 0 bases at V and 5 bases at J, leaving 3 bases unmatched. The CDR3 sequence is 14 residues long. The CDR3 sequence is CAISESSGGNEQYF. The CDR3, as DNA: TGTGCCATCAGTGAGTCTTCAGGGGGCAACGAGCAGTACTTC.

The chain couples TRBV11-2 to TRBJ2-1; D not resolved. The germline V gene has CDR1 SGHAT and CDR2 FQNNGV. Trimming shortened V by 1 base and J by 8 bases, and 6 bases separated the two germline ends. The CDR3 spans 12 residues. CDR3 nucleotide sequence: TGTGCCAGCAGCTTAGGAGCGTATGAGCAGTTCTTC. It specifies CASSLGAYEQFF.

The chain recombines TRBV19 with TRBJ2-7, with TRBD2 matching 10 bases. The J segment lost 4 bases and the V segment lost 8 bases, leaving 8 bases of the junction unmatched. The germline gives CDR1 LNHDA, CDR2 SQIVND (reference sequence). The CDR3 runs to 14 residues. This chain's CDR3 is CASQIAGGRYEQYF. The CDR3 DNA reads as TGTGCCAGTCAAATAGCGGGAGGCCGGTACGAGCAGTACTTC.

The rearrangement links TRBV5-1 to TRBJ2-3, with 10 bases matching TRBD2. CDR1 and CDR2 (germline): SGHRS, YFSETQ. The CDR3 extends over 17 amino acids. After removal of 4 bases from V and 3 bases from J, the junction contained 11 bases not matched to a gene. For the CDR3, the DNA is TGCGCCAGCAGCCCCACCGTTCGAGCGGGAGGGACAGATACGCAGTATTTT. It encodes CASSPTVRAGGTDTQYF.

This clone came up a few times. The V call is TRBV5-1, the J call TRBJ2-7; 11 nucleotides line up with TRBD2. J lost 6 bases, V lost 0 bases, and 5 bases had no gene match. CDR1 is SGHRS, CDR2 YFSETQ, per germline. The CDR3 has 15 amino acids. The CDR3 loop reads CASSLELAGVPEQYF. The CDR3 DNA reads TGCGCCAGCAGCTTGGAACTAGCGGGAGTACCCGAGCAGTACTTC.

In this sample, this clone turned up a few times. The V and J genes are TRBV2 and TRBJ1-2, with D hard to call. V gave up 2 bases and J gave up 3 bases, with 10 bases separating them. The V gene's germline CDR1 is SNHLY and CDR2 FYNNEI. This CDR3 spans 14 amino acids. The CDR3 DNA sequence: TGTGCCAGCAGTGAAACGGTAGTCTACTATGGCTACACCTTC. It codes for CASSETVVYYGYTF.

This clone was picked up one time. The rearrangement links TRBV7-6 to TRBJ1-1; D remains ambiguous. Germline-derived CDR1 and CDR2 are SGHVS and FNYEAQ. The length of the CDR3 is 12 residues. Trimming removed 1 base at V and 5 bases at J, with 5 bases between. The CDR3 region has the DNA TGTGCCAGCAGCTTAGGGGAGACTGAAGCTTTCTTT. Encoded protein: CASSLGETEAFF.

DNA for the CDR3: TGTGCCAGCAACACAGAAAGAACAGGGCGCTACGAGCAGTACTTC. Translating it yields CASNTERTGRYEQYF. The chain combines TRBV28 with TRBJ2-7; a weak D match, TRBD1 (6 bases). From germline, CDR1 is MDHEN and CDR2 SYDVKM. This CDR3 contains 15 residues. Trimming shortened V by 7 bases and J by 3 bases, and 19 bases separated the two germline ends.

The rearrangement links TRBV7-2 to TRBJ2-1; D is undetermined. The ends were cut back, 1 base at V and 4 bases at J, with 8 bases in the middle. Germline CDR1 is SGHTA and CDR2 is FQGNSA. The CDR3 extends over 14 amino acids. CDR3 protein: CASSLGGGYNEQFF. The CDR3 bases are TGTGCCAGCAGCTTAGGGGGTGGATACAATGAGCAGTTCTTC. Complete variable domain (other parts from reference TRBV7-2 and TRBJ2-1): GAGVSQSPSNKVTEKGKDVELRCDPISGHTALYWYRQSLGQGLEFLIYFQGNSAPDKSGLPSDRFSAERTGGSVSTLTIQRTQQEDSAVYLCASSLGGGYNEQFFGPGTRLTVL.

The chain carries TRBV6-6 and TRBJ1-1; the D is unclear. V was shortened by 4 bases and J by 11 bases, with 20 bases between the two germline ends. CDR3 size: 14 residues. Germline V gives CDR1 MNHNY, CDR2 SVGAGI (reference sequence). The CDR3 region has the DNA TGTGCCAGCAGTTTCCCATCGGCCTATACGGGGGCTTTCTTT. Translated: CASSFPSAYTGAFF.

This clone was observed a handful of times. The CDR3, as DNA: TGTGCCAGCAGCCAGTCGGCTATCTCCGAGCAGTACTTC. Protein product: CASSQSAISEQYF. V and J are TRBV28 and TRBJ2-7; D unresolved. The CDR3 runs 13 residues. Germline V lookup: CDR1 MDHEN, CDR2 SYDVKM. Deletions cut 6 bases from V and 6 bases from J, with 15 bases between.

V and J are TRBV15 and TRBJ2-7; TRBD1 agrees at 9 bases. Trimming cost V 2 bases and J 5 bases; bases outside gene matches: 4. CDR3 size: 14 residues. Germline CDR1 and CDR2: LNHNV and YYDKDF (reference sequence). In DNA form, the CDR3 reads TGTGCCACCAGCAGATGGACAGGGGACCACGAGCAGTACTTC. This gives the protein CATSRWTGDHEQYF.

This clone occurred a few times. The CDR3 reads CASSDYVSGNTIYF. DNA for the CDR3: TGTGCCAGCAGTGACTATGTCTCTGGAAACACCATATATTTT. This chain joins TRBV2 and TRBJ1-3; D call uncertain. The CDR3 runs 14 residues. CDR1 is SNHLY, CDR2 FYNNEI, per germline. The ends were cut back, 3 bases at V and 0 bases at J, with 6 bases in the middle.

The rearrangement links TRBV27 to TRBJ2-7, with D possibly being TRBD1 or TRBD2 (5 bases each). The CDR3 extends over 16 amino acids. CDR1 and CDR2 (germline): MNHEY, SMNVEV (reference sequence). Trimming left V 5 bases short and J 2 bases short, with 19 bases between. CDR3 residues: CASSGWDGSYPYEQYF. In nucleotides, the CDR3 is TGTGCCAGCAGTGGGTGGGACGGCTCCTACCCCTACGAGCAGTACTTC.

A few counts support this clone. V is TRBV25-1 and J is TRBJ2-2, with D unresolved. Germline-derived CDR1 and CDR2 are MGHDK and SYGVNS. The CDR3 is 15 amino acids. V lost 1 base and J 5 bases, leaving 11 bases between the germline ends. The CDR3 DNA reads as TGTGCCAGCAGTGAATCGGTGGAAGGGACCGGGGAGCTGTTTTTT. Translation gives CASSESVEGTGELFF.

V gene TRBV9 combines with J gene TRBJ2-7; D unclear. This CDR3 region has 14 residues. Germline V gives CDR1 SGDLS, CDR2 YYNGEE. V lost 0 bases to trimming and J lost 0 bases, with 7 bases between them. The CDR3 region has the DNA TGTGCCAGCAGCGTAGCGGAGAACTCCTACGAGCAGTACTTC. It translates to CASSVAENSYEQYF.

The chain combines TRBV11-2 with TRBJ2-7; 13 bases are shared with TRBD2. Germline V gene lookup returns CDR1 SGHAT and CDR2 FQNNGV. The trim removed 5 bases at V and 5 bases at J, leaving 6 bases unmatched. The CDR3 totals 15 residues. The CDR3 DNA sequence: TGTGCCAGCAGCCGCTGGACTAGCGGGAGCCACGAGCAGTACTTC. Translating it yields CASSRWTSGSHEQYF.

Points on this clone: Other DNA variants within this sample encode the same CDR3. V usage is TRBV7-9 and J usage is TRBJ2-1, with TRBD2 identical over 7 bases. V gave up 5 bases and J gave up 2 bases; unmatched junction bases: 9. From germline, CDR1 is SEHNR and CDR2 FQNEAQ (reference sequence). This CDR3 has 16 residues. The CDR3 bases are TGTGCCAGCAGCCCACGGGGCGGGAGTGCCTACAATGAGCAGTTCTTC. Its protein product is CASSPRGGSAYNEQFF.

The CDR3 spells CASSFQGGDQETQYF. The CDR3 DNA follows: TGCGCCAGCAGCTTTCAGGGGGGAGATCAAGAGACCCAGTACTTC. The chain employs TRBV5-1 and TRBJ2-5, with D perhaps TRBD1 (7 bases). Germline values: CDR1 SGHRS, CDR2 YFSETQ. The CDR3 covers 15 residues. Trimming shortened V by 2 bases and J by 2 bases, and 13 bases separated the two germline ends.